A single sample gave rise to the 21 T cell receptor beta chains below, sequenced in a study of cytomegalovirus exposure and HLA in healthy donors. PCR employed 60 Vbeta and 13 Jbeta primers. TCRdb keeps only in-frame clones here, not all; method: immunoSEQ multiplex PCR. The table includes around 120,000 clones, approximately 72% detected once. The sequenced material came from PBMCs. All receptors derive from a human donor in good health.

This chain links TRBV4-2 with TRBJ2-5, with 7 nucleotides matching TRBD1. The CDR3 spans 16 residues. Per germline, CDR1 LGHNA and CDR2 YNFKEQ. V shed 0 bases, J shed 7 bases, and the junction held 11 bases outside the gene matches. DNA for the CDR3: TGTGCCAGCAGCCAAGATCAAGGGGGCATCATAGGGACCCAGTACTTC. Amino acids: CASSQDQGGIIGTQYF.

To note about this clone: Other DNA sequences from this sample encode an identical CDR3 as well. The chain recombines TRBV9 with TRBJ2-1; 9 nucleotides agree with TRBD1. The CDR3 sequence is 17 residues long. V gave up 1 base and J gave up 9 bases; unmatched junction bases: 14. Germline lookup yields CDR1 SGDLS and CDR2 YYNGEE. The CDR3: CASSVSPRQGGLGEQFF. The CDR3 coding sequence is TGTGCCAGCAGCGTATCCCCGCGACAGGGGGGTCTAGGTGAGCAGTTCTTC.

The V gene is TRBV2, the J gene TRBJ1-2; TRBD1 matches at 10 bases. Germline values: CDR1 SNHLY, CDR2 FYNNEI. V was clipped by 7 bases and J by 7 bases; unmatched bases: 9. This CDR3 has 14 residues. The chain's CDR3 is CASNRDRGAGGYTF. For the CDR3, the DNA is TGTGCCAGCAACCGGGACAGGGGCGCCGGTGGCTACACCTTC.

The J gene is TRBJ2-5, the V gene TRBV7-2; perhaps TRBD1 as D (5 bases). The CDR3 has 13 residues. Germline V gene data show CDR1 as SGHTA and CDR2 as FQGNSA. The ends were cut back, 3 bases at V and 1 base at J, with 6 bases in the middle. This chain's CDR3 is CASSFRVQETQYF. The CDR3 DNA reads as TGTGCCAGCAGCTTCAGGGTCCAAGAGACCCAGTACTTC.

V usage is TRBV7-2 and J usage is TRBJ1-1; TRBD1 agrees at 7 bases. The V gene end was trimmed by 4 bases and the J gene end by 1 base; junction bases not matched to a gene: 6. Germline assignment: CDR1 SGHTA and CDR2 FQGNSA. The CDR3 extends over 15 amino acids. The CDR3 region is CASSSRQGENTEAFF. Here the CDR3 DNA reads TGTGCCAGCAGCTCACGACAGGGAGAGAACACTGAAGCTTTCTTT.

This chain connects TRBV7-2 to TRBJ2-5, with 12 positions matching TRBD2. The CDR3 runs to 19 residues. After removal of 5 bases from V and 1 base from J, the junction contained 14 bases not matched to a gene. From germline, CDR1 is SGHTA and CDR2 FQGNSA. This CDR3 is CASSPKIGTSGLFQETQYF. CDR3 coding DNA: TGTGCCAGCAGCCCCAAAATCGGGACTAGCGGGCTTTTCCAAGAGACCCAGTACTTC.

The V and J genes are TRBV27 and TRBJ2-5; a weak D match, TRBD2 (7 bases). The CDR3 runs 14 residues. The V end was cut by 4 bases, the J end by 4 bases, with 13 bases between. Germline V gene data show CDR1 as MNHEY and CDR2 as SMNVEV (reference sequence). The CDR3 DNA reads TGTGCCAGCAGTTCCTCCGGGGGGCGAGAGACCCAGTACTTC. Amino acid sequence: CASSSSGGRETQYF.

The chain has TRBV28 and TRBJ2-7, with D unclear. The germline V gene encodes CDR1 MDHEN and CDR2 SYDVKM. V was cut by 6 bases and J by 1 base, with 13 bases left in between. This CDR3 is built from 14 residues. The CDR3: CASSSGSASYEQYF. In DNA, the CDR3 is TGTGCCAGCAGCTCCGGGTCCGCTTCCTACGAGCAGTACTTC.

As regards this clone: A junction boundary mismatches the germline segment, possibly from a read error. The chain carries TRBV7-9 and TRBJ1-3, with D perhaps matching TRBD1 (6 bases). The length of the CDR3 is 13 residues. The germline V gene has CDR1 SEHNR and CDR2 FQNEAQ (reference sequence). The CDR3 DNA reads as TGTGCCAGCACCGCTTTCGGGGGGCCCCGAGCAACGTTT. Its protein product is CASTAFGGPRATF.

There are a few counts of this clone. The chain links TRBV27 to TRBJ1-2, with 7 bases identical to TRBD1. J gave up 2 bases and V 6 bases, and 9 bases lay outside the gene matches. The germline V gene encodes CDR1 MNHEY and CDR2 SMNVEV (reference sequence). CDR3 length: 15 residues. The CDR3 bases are TGTGCCAGCAGACCATCGACAGGGTTCAACTATGGCTACACCTTC. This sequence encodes CASRPSTGFNYGYTF.

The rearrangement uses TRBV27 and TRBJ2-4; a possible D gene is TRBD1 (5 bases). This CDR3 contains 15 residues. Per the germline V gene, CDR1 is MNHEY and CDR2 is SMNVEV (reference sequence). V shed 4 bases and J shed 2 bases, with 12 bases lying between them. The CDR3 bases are TGTGCCAGCAGTTCGCAGGGCCTCACCAAAAACATTCAGTACTTC. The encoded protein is CASSSQGLTKNIQYF.

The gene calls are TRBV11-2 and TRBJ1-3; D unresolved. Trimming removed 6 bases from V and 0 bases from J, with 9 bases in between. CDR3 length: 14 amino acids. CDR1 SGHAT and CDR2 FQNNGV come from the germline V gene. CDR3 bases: TGTGCCAGCAGAAAGACTGACTCTGGAAACACCATATATTTT. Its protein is CASRKTDSGNTIYF.

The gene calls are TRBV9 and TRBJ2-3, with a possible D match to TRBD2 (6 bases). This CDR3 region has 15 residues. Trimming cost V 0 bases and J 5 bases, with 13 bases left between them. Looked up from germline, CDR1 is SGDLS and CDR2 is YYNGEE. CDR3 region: CASSVGPGEGDTQYF. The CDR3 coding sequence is TGTGCCAGCAGCGTAGGGCCGGGAGAGGGAGATACGCAGTATTTT.

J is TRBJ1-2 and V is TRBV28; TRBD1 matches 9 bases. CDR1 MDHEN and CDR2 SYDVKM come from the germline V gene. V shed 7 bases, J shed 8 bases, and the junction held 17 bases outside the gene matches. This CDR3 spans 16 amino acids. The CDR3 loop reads CASTTTSDRGGRGYTF. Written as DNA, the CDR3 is TGTGCCAGCACCACCACTTCGGACAGGGGCGGTCGGGGCTACACCTTC.

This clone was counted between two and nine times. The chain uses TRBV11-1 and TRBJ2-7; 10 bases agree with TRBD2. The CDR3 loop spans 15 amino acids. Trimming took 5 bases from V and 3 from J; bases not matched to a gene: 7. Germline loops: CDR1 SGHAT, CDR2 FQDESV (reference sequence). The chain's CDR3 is CASSREIAGGYEQYF. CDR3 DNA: TGTGCCAGCAGCAGGGAAATAGCGGGAGGCTACGAGCAGTACTTC. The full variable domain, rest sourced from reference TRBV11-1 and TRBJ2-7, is EAEVAQSPRYKITEKSQAVAFWCDPISGHATLYWYRQILGQGPELLVQFQDESVVDDSQLPKDRFSAERLKGVDSTLKIQPAELGDSAMYLCASSREIAGGYEQYFGPGTRLTVT.

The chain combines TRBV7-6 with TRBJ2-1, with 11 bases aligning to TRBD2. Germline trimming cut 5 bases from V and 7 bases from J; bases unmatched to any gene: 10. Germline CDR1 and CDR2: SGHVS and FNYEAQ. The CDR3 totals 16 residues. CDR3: CASSDQLAGVKNEQFF. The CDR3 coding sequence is TGTGCCAGCAGCGACCAACTAGCGGGAGTAAAGAATGAGCAGTTCTTC.

CDR3 sequence (DNA): TGTGCCAGCAGTGAACCGCAGACTAGTTCCCAAGAGACCCAGTACTTC. It encodes CASSEPQTSSQETQYF. The gene calls are TRBV2 and TRBJ2-5, with a weak D call TRBD2 (6 bases). The V gene's germline CDR1 is SNHLY and CDR2 FYNNEI. V lost 2 bases, J lost 1 base, and 14 bases lay in between. This CDR3 has 16 residues.

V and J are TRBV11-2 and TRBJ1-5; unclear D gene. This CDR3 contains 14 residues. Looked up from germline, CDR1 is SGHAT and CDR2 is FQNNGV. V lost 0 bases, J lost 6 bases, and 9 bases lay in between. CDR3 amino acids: CASSLDRYSQPQHF. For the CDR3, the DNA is TGTGCCAGCAGCTTAGACAGGTATTCTCAGCCCCAGCATTTT.

This CDR3 is CATSRDKVPPTYGYTF. DNA for the CDR3: TGTGCCACCAGCAGAGACAAGGTCCCGCCGACTTATGGCTACACCTTC. V usage is TRBV15 and J usage is TRBJ1-2; D not certain. This CDR3 contains 16 residues. Trimming removed 0 bases at V and 5 bases at J, with 16 bases between. The germline V gene encodes CDR1 LNHNV and CDR2 YYDKDF (reference sequence). Using reference TRBV15 and TRBJ1-2 for the parts outside the CDR3, the full variable domain is DAMVIQNPRYQVTQFGKPVTLSCSQTLNHNVMYWYQQKSSQAPKLLFHYYDKDFNNEADTPDNFQSRRPNTSFCFLDIRSPGLGDTAMYLCATSRDKVPPTYGYTFGSGTRLTVV.

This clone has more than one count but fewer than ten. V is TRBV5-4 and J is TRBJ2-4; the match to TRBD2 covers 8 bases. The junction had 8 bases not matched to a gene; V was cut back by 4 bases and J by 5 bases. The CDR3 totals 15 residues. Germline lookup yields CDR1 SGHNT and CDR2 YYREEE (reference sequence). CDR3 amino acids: CASSPGGDKQNIQYF. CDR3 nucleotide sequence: TGTGCCAGCAGCCCCGGGGGGGACAAACAAAACATTCAGTACTTC.

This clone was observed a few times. The CDR3 sequence: CASSPELGRNIEGTF. Here the CDR3 DNA reads TGTGCCAGCAGTCCGGAGTTGGGGAGGAATATCGAGGGCACCTTC. V is TRBV27 and J is TRBJ1-2; D not certain. The germline CDR1 and CDR2 sequences are MNHEY and SMNVEV (reference sequence). V lost 5 bases, J lost 13 bases, and 26 bases lay in between. The CDR3 is made up of 15 amino acids.